One sample yielded the 26 T cell receptor beta chains listed below, sequenced in a study of lymphopenia after photon versus proton radiotherapy. The data were produced by immunoSEQ multiplex PCR, yet TCRdb's version contains in-frame clones alone and is incomplete. The top ten clones hold about 7% of a sample with some 30,000 clones, about 90% of them seen once. Source: peripheral blood, taken from a patient treated with photon-based radiotherapy. These receptor sequences come from a woman between 45 and 65 years old with pancreatic cancer.

The V and J genes are TRBV6-1 and TRBJ2-6; D call uncertain. Trimming removed 4 bases from V and 0 bases from J, with 10 bases in between. The CDR3 is 16 amino acids. Germline V gene lookup returns CDR1 MNHNS and CDR2 SASEGT. CDR3 amino acids: CASSAAVISGANVLTF. CDR3 DNA sequence: TGTGCCAGCAGTGCCGCAGTGATCTCTGGGGCCAACGTCCTGACTTTC.

This rearrangement joins TRBV18 to TRBJ2-7; 7 positions agree with TRBD1. The CDR3 is made up of 16 amino acids. After removal of 3 bases from V and 2 bases from J, the junction contained 10 bases not matched to a gene. The germline CDR1 and CDR2 sequences are KGHSH and LQKENI. The CDR3 sequence: CASSPGKGALAYEQYF. The CDR3 bases are TGTGCCAGCTCACCCGGGAAGGGGGCACTGGCCTACGAGCAGTACTTC.

The chain links TRBV15 to TRBJ1-1, with TRBD1 matching 8 bases. The V and J ends lost 1 base and 1 base, in that order; junction bases with no gene match: 5. This CDR3 is built from 16 residues. Germline CDR1 LNHNV, CDR2 YYDKDF (reference sequence). The CDR3 here is CATSRASGQANTEAFF. The CDR3 nucleotides are TGTGCCACCAGCAGAGCTTCGGGACAGGCGAACACTGAAGCTTTCTTT.

This chain joins TRBV9 and TRBJ1-4; D may be TRBD1 (6 bases). The CDR3 consists of 15 residues. Germline lookup yields CDR1 SGDLS and CDR2 YYNGEE. V lost 3 bases, J lost 5 bases, and 14 bases lay in between. The CDR3 region is CASSAATGQNEKLFF. The CDR3 nucleotides are TGTGCCAGCAGCGCTGCGACCGGACAGAATGAAAAACTGTTTTTT.

The V call is TRBV28, the J call TRBJ1-1; D gene unclear. Germline CDR1 MDHEN, CDR2 SYDVKM. Between the trimmed V and J ends, which lost 5 bases and 1 base, there was a span of 11 bases. The CDR3 contains 14 residues. The CDR3 DNA is TGTGCCAGCAGTCCCCCGGGGAGGAACACTGAAGCTTTCTTT. This translates into CASSPPGRNTEAFF.

The chain links TRBV19 to TRBJ2-5, with TRBD2 matching over 7 bases. The CDR3 covers 14 residues. V lost 5 bases to trimming and J lost 5 bases; unmatched junction nucleotides: 8. Germline V lookup: CDR1 LNHDA, CDR2 SQIVND (reference sequence). DNA for the CDR3: TGTGCCAGTAGTGACCCTAGGGGAGGGGAGACCCAGTACTTC. Residues: CASSDPRGGETQYF. Variable domain in full (rest from reference TRBV19 and TRBJ2-5): DGGITQSPKYLFRKEGQNVTLSCEQNLNHDAMYWYRQDPGQGLRLIYYSQIVNDFQKGDIAEGYSVSREKKESFPLTVTSAQKNPTAFYLCASSDPRGGETQYFGPGTRLLVL.

V usage is TRBV5-4 and J usage is TRBJ2-5; D is unresolved. Per germline, CDR1 SGHNT and CDR2 YYREEE (reference sequence). The CDR3 contains 17 residues. V lost 0 bases, J lost 1 base, and 16 bases lay in between. Written as DNA, the CDR3 is TGTGCCAGCAGCTTGGGTCTGGCGGATCTACCCCAAGAGACCCAGTACTTC. Protein product: CASSLGLADLPQETQYF.

The chain couples TRBV9 to TRBJ2-5, with D unclear. Trimming removed 4 bases from V and 1 base from J, with 11 bases in between. Germline assignment: CDR1 SGDLS and CDR2 YYNGEE. The CDR3 contains 14 residues. CDR3 region: CASSPLGFQETQYF. In DNA form, the CDR3 reads TGTGCCAGCAGCCCACTGGGGTTCCAAGAGACCCAGTACTTC.

The chain links TRBV5-4 to TRBJ2-1; D unresolved. There are 16 residues in the CDR3. The V end was cut by 2 bases, the J end by 0 bases, with 12 bases between. Germline assignment: CDR1 SGHNT and CDR2 YYREEE (reference sequence). In DNA form, the CDR3 reads TGTGCCAGCAGCTTATTTGGCGGTAACTCCTACAATGAGCAGTTCTTC. This codes for CASSLFGGNSYNEQFF.

This clone was observed a single time. This rearrangement joins TRBV5-4 to TRBJ2-7, with D possibly TRBD2 on 5 matching bases. The CDR3 has 13 residues. Trimming removed 4 bases at V and 1 base at J, with 9 bases between. Germline-derived CDR1 and CDR2 are SGHNT and YYREEE (reference sequence). This CDR3 is CASSAGISYEQYF. The CDR3 bases are TGTGCCAGCAGCGCCGGGATTTCCTACGAGCAGTACTTC.

The chain recombines TRBV6-6 with TRBJ2-7; possible D gene TRBD1, 7 bases. CDR3 length equals 13 residues. V lost 8 bases to trimming and J lost 4 bases, with 15 bases between them. Germline values: CDR1 MNHNY, CDR2 SVGAGI (reference sequence). The CDR3 nucleotides read TGTGCCAGCGGAGGGACAGACAGTTACGAGCAGTACTTC. It encodes CASGGTDSYEQYF.

Turning to this clone: At one end, the junction sequence differs from germline, possibly due to a read error. The chain uses TRBV28 and TRBJ1-2; 7 nucleotides align to TRBD1. CDR1 MDHEN and CDR2 SYDVKM come from the germline V gene. The CDR3 loop spans 11 amino acids. The DNA for the CDR3 is TGTGCCAGCAGCTTCCGGACAGGATCTTCCTTC. Protein: CASSFRTGSSF.

V gene TRBV7-2 combines with J gene TRBJ2-3, with 11 bases that match TRBD2. The V segment lost 3 bases and the J segment 1 base; nucleotides outside the gene matches: 9. The CDR3 spans 18 residues. Germline V gene data show CDR1 as SGHTA and CDR2 as FQGNSA. The CDR3 is CASSFLAGGLVGTDTQYF. CDR3 sequence (DNA): TGTGCCAGCAGCTTTTTAGCGGGAGGGTTGGTTGGCACAGATACGCAGTATTTT. The variable domain in full, with the rest retrieved from reference TRBV7-2 and TRBJ2-3, is GAGVSQSPSNKVTEKGKDVELRCDPISGHTALYWYRQSLGQGLEFLIYFQGNSAPDKSGLPSDRFSAERTGGSVSTLTIQRTQQEDSAVYLCASSFLAGGLVGTDTQYFGPGTRLTVL.

The genes are TRBV9 and TRBJ1-3; 7 bases are shared with TRBD1. V was clipped by 0 bases and J by 8 bases; unmatched bases: 8. Germline V CDR1 and CDR2: SGDLS, YYNGEE. CDR3 length: 15 amino acids. The chain's CDR3 is CASSVDGRGSDTIYF. The CDR3 bases are TGTGCCAGCAGCGTAGACGGCAGGGGGTCGGACACCATATATTTT.

The chain has TRBV28 and TRBJ1-1; D ambiguous. This CDR3 comprises 15 residues. V was shortened by 5 bases and J by 0 bases, with 13 bases between the two germline ends. Germline assignment: CDR1 MDHEN and CDR2 SYDVKM. CDR3 amino acids: CASSPATGMNTEAFF. The CDR3 DNA is TGTGCCAGCAGTCCGGCGACGGGGATGAACACTGAAGCTTTCTTT.

V usage is TRBV6-5 and J usage is TRBJ2-2; tentatively, D is TRBD1 (5 bases). The ends were cut back, 7 bases at V and 2 bases at J, with 14 bases in the middle. Germline V gene sequence: CDR1 MNHEY, CDR2 SVGAGI. The CDR3 is 15 residues long. The CDR3 DNA follows: TGTGCCAGCAAGCCGATCGACAGAAACACCGGGGAGCTGTTTTTT. Protein sequence: CASKPIDRNTGELFF.

The rearrangement uses TRBV7-9 and TRBJ2-7; D perhaps matches TRBD2 (6 bases). Germline CDR1 SEHNR, CDR2 FQNEAQ (reference sequence). The CDR3 contains 16 residues. Trimming pared 5 bases from V and 3 bases from J, leaving 20 bases between. CDR3: CASSPSGADDLYEQYF. For the CDR3, the DNA is TGTGCCAGCAGCCCGTCGGGAGCCGACGATCTCTACGAGCAGTACTTC.

CDR3 in amino acids: CAWTKGVTQYF. In DNA, the CDR3 is TGTGCCTGGACGAAGGGCGTCACGCAGTATTTT. The genes are TRBV30 and TRBJ2-3; D call uncertain. The CDR3 has 11 amino acids. With 4 bases removed from V and 9 bases from J, the gap between germline ends came to 11 bases. The germline V gene encodes CDR1 GTSNPN and CDR2 SVGIG (reference sequence).

V usage is TRBV10-3 and J usage is TRBJ1-1, with D perhaps TRBD1 (6 bases). Between the trimmed V and J ends, which lost 3 bases and 1 base, there was a span of 12 bases. Germline CDR1 ENHRY, CDR2 SYGVKD. The CDR3 runs 15 residues. CDR3 DNA sequence: TGTGCCATCAGTGATTCGGGGACACCGAACACTGAAGCTTTCTTT. It is translated as CAISDSGTPNTEAFF.

This clone has a single count. The chain has TRBV7-9 and TRBJ2-7; D may match TRBD1 or TRBD2 (5 bases each). Trimming left V 5 bases short and J 3 bases short, with 17 bases between. CDR1 is SEHNR and CDR2 is FQNEAQ in the germline V gene (reference sequence). The CDR3 totals 15 residues. The CDR3, as DNA: TGTGCCAGCAGCACAAACAGAGGGACGGACTACGAGCAGTACTTC. This encodes CASSTNRGTDYEQYF.

V and J are TRBV7-2 and TRBJ2-3; D remains ambiguous. The CDR3 is 10 residues long. Trimming shortened V by 8 bases and J by 6 bases, and 6 bases separated the two germline ends. CDR1 and CDR2 (germline): SGHTA, FQGNSA. In DNA form, the CDR3 reads TGTGCCAGCCGTGGGGATACGCAGTATTTT. Its translation is CASRGDTQYF.

CDR3 DNA: TGCGCCAGCAGCCGTGGGACAGGGTTCGAGGACGAGCAGTACTTC. Protein: CASSRGTGFEDEQYF. The chain combines TRBV5-1 with TRBJ2-7, with TRBD1 identical over 9 bases. This CDR3 is 15 amino acids long. Germline V lookup: CDR1 SGHRS, CDR2 YFSETQ. With 4 bases clipped from V and 5 bases from J, the junction kept 10 bases outside the gene matches.

This chain joins TRBV4-1 and TRBJ1-2, with TRBD1 identical over 8 bases. Germline CDR1 and CDR2: MGHRA and YSYEKL. The ends lost 6 bases at V and 1 base at J; junction bases unmatched: 10. This CDR3 spans 16 amino acids. CDR3 in DNA: TGCGCCAGCAGGACCCAGGGGGCGATCGATAACTATGGCTACACCTTC. Translating it yields CASRTQGAIDNYGYTF.

This clone was recorded only once. This sequence joins TRBV7-9 and TRBJ1-6; TRBD1 matches 9 bases. Germline V CDR1 and CDR2: SEHNR, FQNEAQ (reference sequence). V gave up 4 bases and J gave up 4 bases; unmatched junction bases: 5. CDR3 size: 16 residues. The CDR3 bases are TGTGCCAGCAGCTCCGGGACAGGGTTTTATAATTCACCCCTCCACTTT. Encoded protein: CASSSGTGFYNSPLHF. Full variable domain (rest looked up from reference TRBV7-9 and TRBJ1-6): DTGVSQNPRHKITKRGQNVTFRCDPISEHNRLYWYRQTLGQGPEFLTYFQNEAQLEKSRLLSDRFSAERPKGSFSTLEIQRTEQGDSAMYLCASSSGTGFYNSPLHFGNGTRLTVT.

This chain links TRBV30 with TRBJ1-2; D possibly corresponds to TRBD1 (5 bases). CDR3 length: 13 residues. CDR1 GTSNPN and CDR2 SVGIG come from the germline V gene (reference sequence). Deletions cut 4 bases from V and 4 bases from J, with 13 bases between. The CDR3 spells CAWKSRQIYGYTF. The CDR3 bases are TGTGCCTGGAAATCGCGACAGATCTATGGCTACACCTTC.

This clone was seen only once. The rearrangement joins TRBV30 to TRBJ2-1, with 11 bases that match TRBD2. V dropped 2 bases and J dropped 0; count of bases not matched to a gene: 6. Germline V gene data show CDR1 as GTSNPN and CDR2 as SVGIG (reference sequence). The CDR3 loop spans 17 amino acids. As DNA, the CDR3 is TGTGCCTGGAGTCTCTTAGCGGGAGGGCTCTCCTACAATGAGCAGTTCTTC. This codes for CAWSLLAGGLSYNEQFF.